The clone carrying this TCR beta chain has at least ten counts. Its antigen is not identified. This record comes from a study of T cell repertoires in cytomegalovirus infection. Study background: Both CMV infection and a matching HLA type were indicated by public TCR beta signatures. Findings of the study overall: Individuals carrying CMV plus the relevant HLA were identified by cumulative frequency of public TCR beta families. In two of eight donors, the top clonotype was HLA-C-restricted CMV-specific.

TCRdb fed the reads into MiXCR, producing one record per CDR3 protein. The data hold some 400,000 distinct CDR3 sequences, with about a sixth observed a single time. The receptor's source is a human donor in good health (CMV status not recorded). Some clones in this sample may be carry-over from other donors' samples. The sequencing input was PBMCs.

CDR3 sequence: CASSLAYRNDEQFF. DNA of the CDR3: TGTGCCAGCAGCTTAGCGTACCGGAACGATGAGCAGTTCTTC. The gene calls are TRBV7-2 and TRBJ2-1; D unclear. The V and J ends lost 0 bases and 8 bases respectively, with 11 bases between them. Germline V gene sequence: CDR1 SGHTA, CDR2 FQGNSA. This CDR3 is 14 amino acids long. Complete variable domain (other parts from reference TRBV7-2 and TRBJ2-1): GAGVSQSPSNKVTEKGKDVELRCDPISGHTALYWYRQSLGQGLEFLIYFQGNSAPDKSGLPSDRFSAERTGGSVSTLTIQRTQQEDSAVYLCASSLAYRNDEQFFGPGTRLTVL.